This entry lists 6 T cell receptor beta chains sequenced from one sample in a study of T-cell reconstitution after alpha-beta-depleted transplantation in children. TCRbeta library construction was performed incorporating unique molecular identifiers. Each CDR3 protein is one row after TCRdb ran MiXCR on the PCR reads. In the table there are approximately 520,000 distinct CDR3 sequences, about an eighth of which are singletons. Sequenced here: PBMCs, mostly from graft donor cells, sampled 180 days after TCRalphabeta/CD19-depleted stem cell transplant. The receptors derive from a female patient under 10 years old who had a stem cell transplant for aplastic anemia, so the T cells may come from the graft donor.

This clonotype has more than one count but fewer than ten. The gene calls are TRBV27 and TRBJ2-7, with 8 bases matching TRBD1. In germline, CDR1 is MNHEY, CDR2 SMNVEV (reference sequence). The CDR3 is 13 amino acids. The trim removed 6 bases at V and 6 bases at J, leaving 7 bases unmatched. This CDR3 is CASSWTGRREQYF. CDR3 sequence (DNA): TGTGCCAGCAGCTGGACAGGGCGGCGCGAGCAGTACTTC.

There are a few counts of this clonotype. The CDR3 region is CASSTTGLGLNTEAFF. CDR3 in DNA: TGTGCCAGCAGCACTACCGGATTGGGCCTGAACACTGAAGCTTTCTTT. J is TRBJ1-1 and V is TRBV7-9; D is uncertain. There are 16 residues in the CDR3. V lost 5 bases, J lost 0 bases, and 16 bases lay in between. Germline V gene lookup returns CDR1 SEHNR and CDR2 FQNEAQ (reference sequence).

As to this clonotype: A read error may be the cause here, since a much bigger clone is one base away. DNA for the CDR3: TGTACCAGCAGGAATGGACTAGCGGGGTCCTACGAGCAGTACTTC. Translation gives CTSRNGLAGSYEQYF. V and J are TRBV4-2 and TRBJ2-7; 12 nucleotides match TRBD2. The CDR3 contains 15 residues. Germline-derived CDR1 and CDR2 are LGHNA and YNFKEQ.

This clonotype was seen many times. This CDR3 is CSASRRADTQYF. The DNA of the CDR3 is TGCAGTGCTTCTAGGAGGGCAGATACGCAGTATTTT. This sequence joins TRBV20-1 and TRBJ2-3, with D possibly matching TRBD2 (6 bases). With 5 bases removed from V and 4 bases from J, the gap between germline ends came to 10 bases. This CDR3 is built from 12 residues. Germline V gene sequence: CDR1 DFQATT, CDR2 SNEGSKA (reference sequence).

The CDR3 reads CASSFREFTDTQYF. Written as DNA, the CDR3 is TGTGCCAGCAGCTTTCGGGAGTTCACAGATACGCAGTATTTT. The chain links TRBV11-2 to TRBJ2-3; the D gene is possibly TRBD2 (6 bases). V was cut by 3 bases and J by 2 bases, with 9 bases left in between. The CDR3 has 14 amino acids. Germline CDR1 SGHAT, CDR2 FQNNGV.

Only a few counts were recorded for this clonotype. The chain joins TRBV5-1 to TRBJ2-5; 12 positions match TRBD1. The length of the CDR3 is 16 residues. Germline V gene lookup returns CDR1 SGHRS and CDR2 YFSETQ. Unmatched junction bases numbered 10, after V lost 4 bases and J lost 6 bases. CDR3 nucleotides: TGCGCCAGCAGCCGCACCGGGACAGGGGGCTGGAAGACCCAGTACTTC. Translating gives CASSRTGTGGWKTQYF.